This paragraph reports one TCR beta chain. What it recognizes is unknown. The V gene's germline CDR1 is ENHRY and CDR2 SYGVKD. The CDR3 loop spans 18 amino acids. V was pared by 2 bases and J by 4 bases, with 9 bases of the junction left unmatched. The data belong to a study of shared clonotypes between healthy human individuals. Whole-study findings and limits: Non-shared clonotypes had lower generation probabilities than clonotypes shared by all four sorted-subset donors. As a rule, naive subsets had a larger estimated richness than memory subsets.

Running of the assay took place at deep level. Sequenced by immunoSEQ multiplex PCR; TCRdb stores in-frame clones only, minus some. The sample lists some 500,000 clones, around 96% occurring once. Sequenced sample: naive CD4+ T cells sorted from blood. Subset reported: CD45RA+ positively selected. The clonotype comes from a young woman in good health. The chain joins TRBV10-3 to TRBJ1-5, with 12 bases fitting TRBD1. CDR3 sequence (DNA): TGTGCCATCAGTGAGACCTTGGGACAGGGGGCAAGGAATCAGCCCCAGCATTTT. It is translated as CAISETLGQGARNQPQHF.